The rows below give T cell receptor beta chains drawn from one sample of a study of monozygotic twins with inflammatory bowel disease. For each CDR3 protein, TCRdb gives one entry from its re-call of the 5' RACE reads, without DNA. Its clone listing holds fewer than 350,000 distinct CDR3 sequences. Sequencing input: blood. These TCRs come from a human donor with ulcerative colitis or Crohn's disease, or a healthy co-twin of an affected twin (not recorded which). Each CDR3 is given with its conserved first and last residue.

cdr3_aa	v_call	j_call
CASSLSGAGNEQFF	TRBV7-9	TRBJ2-1
CASRGRAGVSYEQYF	TRBV6-1	TRBJ2-7
CSAPRGNGNYGYTF	TRBV20-1	TRBJ1-2
CSALGLAGGHYNEQFF	TRBV20-1	TRBJ2-1
CASSIGAAYEQYF	TRBV19	TRBJ2-7
CSARDRTGVLNEQYF	TRBV20-1	TRBJ2-7
CSARRGGNTDTQYF	TRBV20-1	TRBJ2-3
CATTRNQGNTEAFF	TRBV2	TRBJ1-1
CASSGTRTLNEKLFF	TRBV27	TRBJ1-4
CASSHPWGGQPSYEQYF	TRBV7-9	TRBJ2-7
CATSDLKRDFQETQYF	TRBV24-1	TRBJ2-5
CASSGRGGGPYEQYF	TRBV7-2	TRBJ2-7
CASSLDSYGSVDGYTF	TRBV7-9	TRBJ1-2
CAWTSGYTEAFF	TRBV30	TRBJ1-1
CSASLPGQGYEQYF	TRBV20-1	TRBJ2-7
CTARGDWMVPEAFF	TRBV20-1	TRBJ1-1
CASSLGGGTGANVLTF	TRBV7-9	TRBJ2-6
CASSWRGDPYNEQFF	TRBV5-4	TRBJ2-1
CAISEISGGTTGELFF	TRBV10-3	TRBJ2-2
CASSRTVGGGTGELFF	TRBV7-3	TRBJ2-2
CASSHRDRSTDTQYF	TRBV3-1	TRBJ2-3
CASSQVFGTKHHQPQHF	TRBV4-1	TRBJ1-5
CSARDGTSVTGELFF	TRBV20-1	TRBJ2-2
CASSLAGGGLNQPQHF	TRBV7-2	TRBJ1-5
CASSRGLAGAGETQYF	TRBV12-3/TRBV12-4	TRBJ2-5
CASSQGQTTGELFF	TRBV4-1	TRBJ2-2
CATSDPSGGVRNEQFF	TRBV24-1	TRBJ2-1
CASSLGTGEWSYEQYF	TRBV28	TRBJ2-7
CATSRDPGTGGVRETQYF	TRBV15	TRBJ2-5
CASSLTLGGQGEQYF	TRBV7-2	TRBJ2-7
CSARDDWRGFTGELFF	TRBV20-1	TRBJ2-2
CASSLWGGGGVSGEQYF	TRBV5-1	TRBJ2-7
CASSQTGRNQPQHF	TRBV12-3/TRBV12-4	TRBJ1-5
CSAGTGSYEQYF	TRBV20-1	TRBJ2-7
CASSEGVGDEKLFF	TRBV18	TRBJ1-4
CASSLAAGGPDEQFF	TRBV5-1	TRBJ2-1
CASSLSLGGNQPQHF	TRBV5-6	TRBJ1-5
CAWSSSRGIEQFF	TRBV30	TRBJ2-1
CASSLPSRGNEQFF	TRBV5-1	TRBJ2-1
CAISESGYGYTF	TRBV10-3	TRBJ1-2
CASRSGTVNQPQHF	TRBV28	TRBJ1-5
CASSQGGQGEKLFF	TRBV4-2	TRBJ1-4
CASSRLGPYEQYF	TRBV3-1	TRBJ2-7
CSARSGLAGASRYEQYF	TRBV20-1	TRBJ2-7
CASSGGTVQETQYF	TRBV10-2	TRBJ2-5
CASSVDTRGGTQYF	TRBV5-1	TRBJ2-3
CASSIRGTGQGSGTEAFF	TRBV27	TRBJ1-1
CATSRAGTGTYGYTF	TRBV15	TRBJ1-2
CASSLDGPTDTQYF	TRBV7-9	TRBJ2-3
CASRPAEGPQGNLSYEQYF	TRBV7-6	TRBJ2-7
CATSRGAGTRSGNTIYF	TRBV15	TRBJ1-3
CASRSAGVVETQYF	TRBV28	TRBJ2-5
CSAFARDTYGYTF	TRBV20-1	TRBJ1-2
CASSPMWARTNEKLFF	TRBV7-9	TRBJ1-4
CASSTTGGLAGVNEQFF	TRBV5-1	TRBJ2-1
CSVRDTRRYNEQFF	TRBV29-1	TRBJ2-1
CASSAGYGYTF	TRBV7-6	TRBJ1-2
CASSSRQESYGYTF	TRBV7-9	TRBJ1-2